The following is a T cell receptor beta chain sequence with its context. This sample was included in a study of T cells in Graves' hyperthyroidism and ophthalmopathy. From RNA transcripts, TCR beta CDR3 regions were amplified. The TCR CDR3 first-round RT-PCR relied on the HTBI primer set. MiXCR, applied by TCRdb to the multiplex PCR reads, yields one record per CDR3 protein. The table records about 640,000 distinct CDR3 sequences, roughly 20% of them present only once. This TCR came from a young man with Graves' ophthalmopathy. Material: blood.

The CDR3 loop reads CASSPGVGEQFF. CDR3 nucleotide sequence: TGTGCCAGCAGTCCCGGGGTGGGGGAGCAGTTCTTC. This sequence joins TRBV12-3 or TRBV12-4 and TRBJ2-1; possible D gene TRBD2, 5 bases. The germline V and J ends were trimmed by 5 bases and 10 bases, with 12 bases remaining between them. The CDR3 runs 12 residues.